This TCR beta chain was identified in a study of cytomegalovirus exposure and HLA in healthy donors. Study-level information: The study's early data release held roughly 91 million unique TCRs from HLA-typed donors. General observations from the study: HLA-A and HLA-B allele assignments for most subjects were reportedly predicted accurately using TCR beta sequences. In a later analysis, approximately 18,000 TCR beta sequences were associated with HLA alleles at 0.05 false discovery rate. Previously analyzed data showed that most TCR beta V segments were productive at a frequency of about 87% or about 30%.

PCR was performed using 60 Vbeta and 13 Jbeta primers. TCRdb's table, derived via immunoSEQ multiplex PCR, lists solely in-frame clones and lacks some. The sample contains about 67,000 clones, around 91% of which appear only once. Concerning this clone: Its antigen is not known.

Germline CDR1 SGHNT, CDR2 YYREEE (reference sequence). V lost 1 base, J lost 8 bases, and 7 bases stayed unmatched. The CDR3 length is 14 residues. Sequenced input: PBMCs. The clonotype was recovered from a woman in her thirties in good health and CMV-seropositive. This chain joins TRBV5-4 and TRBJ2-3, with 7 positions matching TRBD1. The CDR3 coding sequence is TGTGCCAGCAGCTTGACCGGGCCAGGGGGTACGCAGTATTTT. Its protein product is CASSLTGPGGTQYF.